Relative to its sample, the clone carrying this TCR beta chain is medium-sized (0.01 to 0.1%). Trimming took off 2 bases at V and 0 bases at J, with 8 bases between the two ends. The CDR3 spans 15 residues. Germline V lookup: CDR1 SGHNT, CDR2 YYREEE (reference sequence). The data are from a study of OX40 agonist ivuxolimab in advanced cancers. Data came from immunoSEQ multiplex PCR; TCRdb stores just in-frame clones and leaves some out. The sample has roughly 30,000 clones; approximately 90% are singletons. This sequence was found in an adult with an advanced solid tumor such as melanoma, head and neck, liver or kidney cancer. Specimen: CD4+ or CD8+ T cells sorted from blood, collected in a trial of the OX40 agonist ivuxolimab. The V and J genes are TRBV5-4 and TRBJ1-4; the D gene is possibly TRBD1 (6 bases). This CDR3 reads CASSLQGTTNEKLFF. In nucleotides, the CDR3 is TGTGCCAGCAGCTTACAGGGCACAACTAATGAAAAACTGTTTTTT.